These T cell receptor beta chains were read from a single sample in a study of cytomegalovirus exposure and HLA in healthy donors. Clones were sequenced by immunoSEQ multiplex PCR, and TCRdb holds only the in-frame ones, with some missing. Of 150,000 to 200,000 clones in the sample, 65% to 85% are singletons; the top ten hold approximately 1.2%. Sample: PBMCs. These receptor sequences come from a man aged 45-60 years in good health and CMV-seropositive. CDR3s include the opening cysteine and the closing phenylalanine or tryptophan. The order of the fields is J gene, clone size, V gene, D gene, CDR3 protein, CDR3 DNA. D genes are given only for firm matches. The size field is filled for only some rows; it gives once, few, many or a size class.

j_gene: TRBJ2-3
abundance: NA
v_gene: TRBV6-1
d_gene: TRBD1
CDR3aa: CASTGQGIGTDTQYF
CDR3nt: TGTGCCAGCACAGGACAGGGCATTGGCACAGATACGCAGTATTTT

j_gene: TRBJ2-1
abundance: NA
v_gene: TRBV7-9
d_gene: NA
CDR3aa: CASSLGGEQFF
CDR3nt: TGTGCCAGCAGCTTAGGAGGTGAGCAGTTCTTC

j_gene: TRBJ1-6
abundance: few
v_gene: TRBV9
d_gene: NA
CDR3aa: CASSVRWSNSPLHF
CDR3nt: TGTGCCAGCAGCGTAAGGTGGAGTAATTCACCCCTCCACTTT

j_gene: TRBJ1-2
abundance: NA
v_gene: TRBV2
d_gene: TRBD1
CDR3aa: CASSLGQGGSNYGYTF
CDR3nt: TGTGCCAGCAGTCTTGGACAGGGAGGTTCTAACTATGGCTACACCTTC

j_gene: TRBJ2-5
abundance: NA
v_gene: TRBV5-4
d_gene: NA
CDR3aa: CASSLAGAEQETQYF
CDR3nt: TGTGCCAGCAGCTTGGCCGGAGCGGAACAAGAGACCCAGTACTTC

j_gene: TRBJ2-2
abundance: NA
v_gene: TRBV28
d_gene: NA
CDR3aa: CASAEVPNTGELFF
CDR3nt: TGTGCCAGCGCGGAGGTGCCGAACACCGGGGAGCTGTTTTTT

j_gene: TRBJ2-4
abundance: NA
v_gene: TRBV2
d_gene: NA
CDR3aa: CASSSNPGAKNIQYF
CDR3nt: TGTGCCAGCAGTTCAAATCCCGGAGCCAAAAACATTCAGTACTTC

j_gene: TRBJ2-7
abundance: NA
v_gene: TRBV4-2
d_gene: TRBD1
CDR3aa: CASSPRWDSAYEQYF
CDR3nt: TGTGCCAGCAGCCCCCGCTGGGACAGCGCCTACGAGCAGTACTTC

j_gene: TRBJ1-1
abundance: NA
v_gene: TRBV18
d_gene: TRBD1
CDR3aa: CASSRDRANTEAFF
CDR3nt: TGTGCCAGCTCACGGGACAGGGCGAACACTGAAGCTTTCTTT

j_gene: TRBJ2-7
abundance: NA
v_gene: TRBV27
d_gene: NA
CDR3aa: CASSQEGSSYEQYF
CDR3nt: TGTGCCAGCAGTCAGGAGGGAAGCTCCTACGAGCAGTACTTC

j_gene: TRBJ1-2
abundance: NA
v_gene: TRBV9
d_gene: NA
CDR3aa: CASSATETYGYTF
CDR3nt: TGTGCCAGCAGCGCGACGGAGACCTATGGCTACACCTTC

j_gene: TRBJ1-1
abundance: NA
v_gene: TRBV4-1
d_gene: NA
CDR3aa: CASSQDSGAGFGTEAFF
CDR3nt: TGCGCCAGCAGCCAAGATTCGGGAGCAGGATTTGGCACTGAAGCTTTCTTT

j_gene: TRBJ2-1
abundance: NA
v_gene: TRBV6-5
d_gene: TRBD2
CDR3aa: CASSRTSADYNEQFF
CDR3nt: TGTGCCAGCAGCCGAACTAGCGCGGATTACAATGAGCAGTTCTTC

j_gene: TRBJ2-1
abundance: NA
v_gene: TRBV29-1
d_gene: TRBD2
CDR3aa: CSVLVAGEKGFF
CDR3nt: TGCAGCGTCCTCGTAGCGGGAGAAAAGGGGTTCTTC

j_gene: TRBJ2-5
abundance: NA
v_gene: TRBV5-6
d_gene: NA
CDR3aa: CASSSGETQYF
CDR3nt: TGTGCCAGCAGCTCCGGGGAGACCCAGTACTTC

j_gene: TRBJ2-1
abundance: NA
v_gene: TRBV15
d_gene: NA
CDR3aa: CATSRTGVYNEQFF
CDR3nt: TGTGCCACCAGCAGGACAGGCGTTTACAATGAGCAGTTCTTC

j_gene: TRBJ2-1
abundance: NA
v_gene: TRBV30
d_gene: TRBD2
CDR3aa: CAWTPAGGRVRGEQFF
CDR3nt: TGTGCCTGGACTCCAGCGGGGGGGCGAGTTAGAGGTGAGCAGTTCTTC